The 17 T cell receptor beta chains below were found in one sample sequenced in a study of T cell repertoires in cytomegalovirus infection. Each CDR3 protein gets one entry after TCRdb re-called the reads with MiXCR. Here the sample spans 830,000 or so distinct CDR3 sequences, 30% to 35% being singletons. Their antigen targets remain unknown. The starting material was cultured CD8+ T cells from PBMCs, obtained from culture after CMV antigen stimulation. Source of these receptors: a human donor in good health (CMV status not recorded). Some clones in this sample may be carry-over from other donors' samples.

This chain links TRBV5-6 with TRBJ1-2; no clear D gene. The CDR3 runs 15 residues. Germline V gives CDR1 SGHDT, CDR2 YYEEEE. V dropped 0 bases and J dropped 0 bases, with 9 bases sitting between them. The CDR3 here is CASSLGAGSNYGYTF. CDR3 coding DNA: TGTGCCAGCAGCTTGGGAGCCGGTTCTAACTATGGCTACACCTTC.

CDR3 sequence (DNA): TGTGCCAGTCAGGGTAGGTTGGGAATAAGCACAGATACGCAGTATTTT. It encodes CASQGRLGISTDTQYF. The rearrangement links TRBV27 to TRBJ2-3, with a possible D match to TRBD1 (5 bases). The CDR3 is 16 amino acids. Germline CDR1 is MNHEY and CDR2 is SMNVEV (reference sequence). The V end was cut by 9 bases, the J end by 0 bases, with 19 bases between.

This clonotype has at least ten counts. V and J are TRBV7-2 and TRBJ1-2; possible D gene TRBD1, 5 bases. Germline V gene sequence: CDR1 SGHTA, CDR2 FQGNSA. The germline V and J ends were trimmed by 4 bases and 1 base, with 19 bases remaining between them. The CDR3 loop spans 17 amino acids. The CDR3 nucleotides read TGTGCCAGCAGCTCACCGGGACCATTTTTTCGTAACTATGGCTACACCTTC. It yields the protein CASSSPGPFFRNYGYTF.

CDR3 region: CASSVVGTGAFTGELFF. The CDR3 nucleotides read TGTGCCAGCAGCGTAGTAGGGACAGGGGCCTTCACCGGGGAGCTGTTTTTT. The rearrangement uses TRBV9 and TRBJ2-2; 10 bases map to TRBD1. The germline gives CDR1 SGDLS, CDR2 YYNGEE. V dropped 0 bases and J dropped 4; count of bases not matched to a gene: 6. This CDR3 region has 17 residues. Variable domain in full (rest from reference TRBV9 and TRBJ2-2): DSGVTQTPKHLITATGQRVTLRCSPRSGDLSVYWYQQSLDQGLQFLIQYYNGEERAKGNILERFSAQQFPDLHSELNLSSLELGDSALYFCASSVVGTGAFTGELFFGEGSRLTVL.

V usage is TRBV6-1 and J usage is TRBJ1-5; D unclear. Trimming removed 1 base from V and 11 bases from J, with 12 bases in between. The germline CDR1 and CDR2 sequences are MNHNS and SASEGT. This CDR3 has 13 residues. In nucleotides, the CDR3 is TGTGCCAGCAGTGAAGTAAGGGAAAGGACCCAGCATTTT. It codes for CASSEVRERTQHF.

Comments on this clonotype: A much larger clone sits a single nucleotide away, making a read error possible. The chain links TRBV5-4 to TRBJ2-2; a weak D match, TRBD1 (5 bases). The CDR3 contains 14 residues. Germline V gene data show CDR1 as SGHNT and CDR2 as YYREEE (reference sequence). Trimming cost V 2 bases and J 1 base, with 6 bases left between them. The CDR3 loop is CASSFTGNTGELFF. In DNA form, the CDR3 reads TGTGCCAGCAGCTTCACAGGGAACACCGGGGAGCTGTTTTTT. The full variable domain, in which reference TRBV5-4 and TRBJ2-2 provide the parts outside the CDR3, is ETGVTQSPTHLIKTRGQQVTLRCSSQSGHNTVSWYQQALGQGPQFIFQYYREEENGRGNFPPRFSGLQFPNYSSELNVNALELDDSALYLCASSFTGNTGELFFGEGSRLTVL.

The chain combines TRBV6-1 with TRBJ1-5; D unclear. The V and J ends lost 0 bases and 3 bases respectively, with 12 bases between them. CDR1 is MNHNS and CDR2 is SASEGT in the germline V gene. This CDR3 region has 16 residues. This chain's CDR3 is CASSEATRWVNQPQHF. The DNA of the CDR3 is TGTGCCAGCAGTGAAGCGACAAGGTGGGTCAATCAGCCCCAGCATTTT.

This chain uses TRBV7-9 with TRBJ1-1; 9 bases match TRBD1. The CDR3 extends over 15 amino acids. The ends lost 6 bases at V and 10 bases at J; junction bases unmatched: 15. Per the germline V gene, CDR1 is SEHNR and CDR2 is FQNEAQ (reference sequence). The CDR3 DNA is TGTGCCAGCAGACCCGGGACAGGGTACCGCGGGGGAGCTTTCTTT. Translation: CASRPGTGYRGGAFF.

This clonotype was seen a few times. The rearrangement links TRBV5-1 to TRBJ1-1; possible D gene TRBD1, 5 bases. The CDR3 sequence is 15 residues long. Deletions cut 4 bases from V and 2 bases from J, with 15 bases between. Germline assignment: CDR1 SGHRS and CDR2 YFSETQ. Written as DNA, the CDR3 is TGCGCCAGCAGCCTGGGGCCCGGCGCTAACACTGAAGCTTTCTTT. The encoded protein is CASSLGPGANTEAFF.

At least ten counts were recorded for this clonotype. This rearrangement joins TRBV7-6 to TRBJ1-5, with D possibly TRBD1 on 5 matching bases. Germline lookup yields CDR1 SGHVS and CDR2 FNYEAQ. V was shortened by 3 bases and J by 0 bases, with 9 bases between the two germline ends. This CDR3 has 15 amino acids. CDR3 amino acids: CASSLSGDSNQPQHF. Written as DNA, the CDR3 is TGTGCCAGCAGCTTGTCGGGGGATAGCAATCAGCCCCAGCATTTT.

The V gene is TRBV6-5, the J gene TRBJ1-2, with D perhaps TRBD1 (6 bases). With 0 bases removed from V and 7 bases from J, the gap between germline ends came to 18 bases. The CDR3 spans 16 residues. Germline V lookup: CDR1 MNHEY, CDR2 SVGAGI. The CDR3 protein is CASSYSRGSGEVGYTF. DNA of the CDR3: TGTGCCAGCAGTTACTCCAGGGGATCGGGGGAGGTTGGCTACACCTTC.

This clonotype was found a few times. V gene TRBV6-6 combines with J gene TRBJ1-1; D is possibly TRBD1 (5 bases). The ends were cut back, 4 bases at V and 3 bases at J, with 12 bases in the middle. The CDR3 runs 14 residues. Looked up from germline, CDR1 is MNHNY and CDR2 is SVGAGI (reference sequence). CDR3 in amino acids: CASSSDRRDTEAFF. The CDR3, as DNA: TGTGCCAGCAGTTCAGACAGACGCGACACTGAAGCTTTCTTT.

The rearrangement links TRBV15 to TRBJ2-1; 11 positions match TRBD1. The trim removed 0 bases at V and 0 bases at J, leaving 13 bases unmatched. Germline V CDR1 and CDR2: LNHNV, YYDKDF (reference sequence). This CDR3 region has 21 residues. CDR3 in DNA: TGTGCCACCAGCAGAGACCGAGGGGGACAGGGGGATCGTGGCTCCTACAATGAGCAGTTCTTC. Protein product: CATSRDRGGQGDRGSYNEQFF.

The V and J genes are TRBV6-2 or TRBV6-3 and TRBJ2-1; no clear D. This CDR3 region has 14 residues. Germline V CDR1 and CDR2: MNHEY, SVGEGT. The ends were cut back, 2 bases at V and 7 bases at J, with 12 bases in the middle. The CDR3 is CASSYPGPGNEQFF. The DNA of the CDR3 is TGTGCCAGCAGTTACCCCGGTCCCGGGAATGAGCAGTTCTTC.

This clonotype was seen just once. This sequence joins TRBV7-3 and TRBJ2-1; 8 bases map to TRBD1. Germline loops: CDR1 SGHTA, CDR2 FQGTGA. The trim removed 5 bases at V and 3 bases at J, leaving 9 bases unmatched. The CDR3 sequence is 16 residues long. CDR3 DNA: TGTGCCAGCAGCCCTAGTGCGGGACAGGACTACAATGAGCAGTTCTTC. This encodes CASSPSAGQDYNEQFF.

This clonotype was counted between two and nine times. This chain uses TRBV18 with TRBJ2-7; the D gene is possibly TRBD1 (6 bases). Trimming took 3 bases from V and 2 from J, leaving 14 bases between them. Germline CDR1 KGHSH, CDR2 LQKENI. This CDR3 is built from 15 residues. CDR3 nucleotide sequence: TGTGCCAGCTCACCGGGATTCAGGGGCACCTACGAGCAGTACTTC. This sequence encodes CASSPGFRGTYEQYF.

This clonotype was counted between two and nine times. The chain couples TRBV7-9 to TRBJ1-3; D remains ambiguous. The germline gives CDR1 SEHNR, CDR2 FQNEAQ (reference sequence). This CDR3 spans 11 amino acids. V lost 10 bases, J lost 3 bases, and 7 bases lay in between. The chain's CDR3 is CAKGSGNTIYF. The CDR3 nucleotides read TGTGCCAAGGGCAGTGGAAACACCATATATTTT. Filled out from reference TRBV7-9 and TRBJ1-3, the complete variable domain reads DTGVSQNPRHKITKRGQNVTFRCDPISEHNRLYWYRQTLGQGPEFLTYFQNEAQLEKSRLLSDRFSAERPKGSFSTLEIQRTEQGDSAMYLCAKGSGNTIYFGEGSWLTVV.